This record covers a single T cell receptor beta chain. What it recognizes is unknown. Both 60 Vbeta primers and 13 Jbeta primers went into the PCR. Profiled with immunoSEQ multiplex PCR; TCRdb holds only in-frame clones, not every one. The sample holds some 160,000 clones; roughly 88% are singletons and the top ten take 1.5% to 1.7%. The data originate from a study of cytomegalovirus exposure and HLA in healthy donors. Whole-study results and caveats: In presence/absence analyses, roughly uniform sequencing depth across donors was assumed.

V gave up 4 bases and J gave up 1 base, with 13 bases separating them. CDR1 and CDR2 (germline): GTSNPN, SVGIG (reference sequence). The CDR3 contains 14 residues. V is TRBV30 and J is TRBJ1-2; TRBD1 is a possible D gene (6 bases). Sequenced input: PBMCs. The receptor was derived from a young woman in good health and CMV-seronegative. The CDR3 is CAWTSGTLNYGYTF. In DNA, the CDR3 is TGTGCCTGGACCTCCGGGACACTTAACTATGGCTACACCTTC.